Listed here are 23 T cell receptor beta chains from one sample, sequenced in a study of T cell changes during pregnancy in multiple sclerosis. Only in-frame clones appear in the TCRdb table, and some are missing; sequencing was by immunoSEQ multiplex PCR. This table has 90,000 to 100,000 clones, almost 95% appearing once. The sample consisted of peripheral blood, taken in the third trimester of pregnancy. These receptors originate from a female donor with multiple sclerosis, enrolled in a pregnancy study.

The genes are TRBV29-1 and TRBJ2-2; the match to TRBD2 covers 11 bases. Germline CDR1 is SQVTM and CDR2 is ANQGSEA. V shed 4 bases, J shed 8 bases, and the junction held 6 bases outside the gene matches. CDR3 length equals 14 residues. The CDR3 region has the DNA TGCAGCGTTGCTAGCGGGAGGACGCGGGGGGAGCTGTTTTTT. This sequence encodes CSVASGRTRGELFF.

This chain uses TRBV18 with TRBJ1-5; D may be TRBD1 (6 bases). With 6 bases removed from V and 4 bases from J, the gap between germline ends came to 13 bases. Germline V gene sequence: CDR1 KGHSH, CDR2 LQKENI. The CDR3 is 14 amino acids. The CDR3 region is CASSTGRGNQPQHF. CDR3 coding DNA: TGTGCCAGCTCGACCGGGAGGGGGAATCAGCCCCAGCATTTT. The variable domain in full, with the rest retrieved from reference TRBV18 and TRBJ1-5, is NAGVMQNPRHLVRRRGQEARLRCSPMKGHSHVYWYRQLPEEGLKFMVYLQKENIIDESGMPKERFSAEFPKEGPSILRIQQVVRGDSAAYFCASSTGRGNQPQHFGDGTRLSIL.

This chain links TRBV10-3 with TRBJ2-5; TRBD1 agrees at 7 bases. Germline CDR1 reads ENHRY; CDR2 reads SYGVKD. Losses at the gene ends were 2 bases for V and 0 bases for J; bases not matched to a gene: 6. The CDR3 loop spans 16 amino acids. The CDR3 protein is CAISEIGTAHQETQYF. In nucleotides, the CDR3 is TGTGCCATCAGTGAGATCGGGACAGCTCACCAAGAGACCCAGTACTTC.

The chain has TRBV5-6 and TRBJ2-2, with D possibly matching TRBD1 (5 bases). This CDR3 comprises 15 residues. Looked up from germline, CDR1 is SGHDT and CDR2 is YYEEEE. Trimming stripped 2 bases from V and 2 bases from J, with 10 bases between. CDR3 sequence reads: CASSFQGVNTGELFF. The CDR3, as DNA: TGTGCCAGCAGCTTTCAGGGTGTTAACACCGGGGAGCTGTTTTTT.

The chain combines TRBV5-4 with TRBJ1-2; maybe TRBD1 (6 bases). Germline V gives CDR1 SGHNT, CDR2 YYREEE (reference sequence). CDR3 length: 12 residues. V shed 4 bases and J shed 8 bases, with 12 bases lying between them. The CDR3 region is CASSLTGRGYTF. The CDR3 nucleotides are TGTGCCAGCAGCCTCACAGGGCGAGGCTACACCTTC.

This clone was seen only once. The rearrangement uses TRBV28 and TRBJ1-5, with D maybe TRBD1 (6 bases). This CDR3 has 17 residues. Germline V gene lookup returns CDR1 MDHEN and CDR2 SYDVKM. Trimming removed 7 bases at V and 3 bases at J, with 22 bases between. The DNA for the CDR3 is TGTGCCAGCACACCATCTAGGGGCAGGGGTTCCAATCAGCCCCAGCATTTT. Protein product: CASTPSRGRGSNQPQHF.

The chain is built from TRBV19 and TRBJ2-7; TRBD2 matches at 14 bases. J lost 5 bases, V lost 3 bases, and 6 bases had no gene match. Germline V gives CDR1 LNHDA, CDR2 SQIVND (reference sequence). The CDR3 extends over 16 amino acids. This chain's CDR3 is CASSIAGTSGSDEQYF. Here the CDR3 DNA reads TGTGCCAGTAGTATCGCCGGGACTAGCGGGAGTGACGAGCAGTACTTC.

This clone was seen only once. The J gene is TRBJ2-2, the V gene TRBV4-1; no clear D gene. The ends were cut back, 2 bases at V and 1 base at J, with 14 bases in the middle. Germline CDR1 is MGHRA and CDR2 is YSYEKL. The CDR3 covers 17 residues. The CDR3 coding sequence is TGCGCCAGCAGCCAATTGTATCGAGCCCAGAACACCGGGGAGCTGTTTTTT. This translates into CASSQLYRAQNTGELFF.

Comment on this clone: In the same sample, other DNA sequences code for this CDR3. The J gene is TRBJ2-5, the V gene TRBV9; D remains unclear. This CDR3 has 12 amino acids. The germline CDR1 and CDR2 sequences are SGDLS and YYNGEE. With 2 bases removed from V and 2 bases from J, the gap between germline ends came to 4 bases. The DNA of the CDR3 is TGTGCCAGCAGCGTGTCGCAAGAGACCCAGTACTTC. Translating gives CASSVSQETQYF.

The V call is TRBV6-1, the J call TRBJ1-2; tentative D call: TRBD1 (6 bases). Germline CDR1 MNHNS, CDR2 SASEGT. There are 16 residues in the CDR3. V was pared by 1 base and J by 1 base, with 13 bases between. The CDR3 DNA reads as TGTGCCAGCAGTGAAGGTCCCCTGGACAGTAACTATGGCTACACCTTC. Its protein product is CASSEGPLDSNYGYTF.

V and J are TRBV2 and TRBJ2-5; the match to TRBD1 covers 9 bases. This CDR3 has 14 amino acids. Germline V gene data show CDR1 as SNHLY and CDR2 as FYNNEI. The ends lost 5 bases at V and 2 bases at J; junction bases unmatched: 3. The CDR3 nucleotides read TGTGCCAGCAGTACAGGGGGCCGGCAAGAGACCCAGTACTTC. Its protein product is CASSTGGRQETQYF. Variable domain in full (rest from reference TRBV2 and TRBJ2-5): EPEVTQTPSHQVTQMGQEVILRCVPISNHLYFYWYRQILGQKVEFLVSFYNNEISEKSEIFDDQFSVERPDGSNFTLKIRSTKLEDSAMYFCASSTGGRQETQYFGPGTRLLVL.

The rearrangement uses TRBV4-1 and TRBJ2-7; a weak D match, TRBD1 (6 bases). CDR3 length: 16 amino acids. Germline V gives CDR1 MGHRA, CDR2 YSYEKL. V gave up 1 base and J gave up 3 bases, with 16 bases separating them. CDR3 nucleotide sequence: TGCGCCAGCAGCCAAGGGGGCCATACAGGGATCTACGAGCAGTACTTC. Translation gives CASSQGGHTGIYEQYF.

The rearrangement joins TRBV7-8 to TRBJ1-5; D is unresolved. V was trimmed by 5 bases and J by 0 bases, leaving 17 bases between them. The CDR3 loop spans 17 amino acids. Germline CDR1 and CDR2: SGHVS and FQNEAQ. In DNA, the CDR3 is TGTGCCAGCAGCCCGCTGGGAGGTACTTATAGCAATCAGCCCCAGCATTTT. This sequence encodes CASSPLGGTYSNQPQHF.

V usage is TRBV27 and J usage is TRBJ1-2; no clear D. This CDR3 has 13 amino acids. V dropped 7 bases and J dropped 1 base, with 10 bases sitting between them. Germline V lookup: CDR1 MNHEY, CDR2 SMNVEV (reference sequence). The CDR3 coding sequence is TGTGCCAGCACTACCGGTGGTAACTATGGCTACACCTTC. The encoded protein is CASTTGGNYGYTF.

V is TRBV5-1 and J is TRBJ2-3; maybe TRBD1 (5 bases). Trimming removed 4 bases from V and 2 bases from J, with 17 bases in between. This CDR3 is 16 amino acids long. The germline CDR1 and CDR2 sequences are SGHRS and YFSETQ. CDR3 bases: TGCGCCAGCAGCATCCGGACCGGCAGGGTCACAGATACGCAGTATTTT. This encodes CASSIRTGRVTDTQYF.

V is TRBV5-1 and J is TRBJ2-3; 8 bases are shared with TRBD2. CDR1 and CDR2 from the germline V gene are SGHRS and YFSETQ. V shed 0 bases and J 1 base; nucleotides not matched to a gene: 16. The CDR3 extends over 20 amino acids. The CDR3 loop reads CASSLVGGAGVGRGTDTQYF. The CDR3 region has the DNA TGCGCCAGCAGCTTGGTGGGCGGAGCGGGAGTCGGCCGAGGCACAGATACGCAGTATTTT. Drawing the rest from reference TRBV5-1 and TRBJ2-3, the complete variable domain is KAGVTQTPRYLIKTRGQQVTLSCSPISGHRSVSWYQQTPGQGLQFLFEYFSETQRNKGNFPGRFSGRQFSNSRSEMNVSTLELGDSALYLCASSLVGGAGVGRGTDTQYFGPGTRLTVL.

J is TRBJ2-7 and V is TRBV6-5; maybe TRBD1 (6 bases). CDR1 MNHEY and CDR2 SVGAGI come from the germline V gene. The CDR3 loop spans 13 amino acids. Trimming shortened V by 6 bases and J by 3 bases, and 12 bases separated the two germline ends. In nucleotides, the CDR3 is TGTGCCAGCAGAACCGGGACACACTACGAGCAGTACTTC. Protein sequence: CASRTGTHYEQYF.

The table lists this clone with a few counts. The genes are TRBV9 and TRBJ1-1; 9 nucleotides align to TRBD1. The CDR3 has 13 residues. Germline CDR1 SGDLS, CDR2 YYNGEE. The V and J ends lost 4 bases and 5 bases, in that order; junction bases with no gene match: 3. This CDR3 is CASSSTGGTEAFF. The DNA of the CDR3 is TGTGCCAGCAGCTCGACAGGGGGGACTGAAGCTTTCTTT.

This sequence joins TRBV25-1 and TRBJ2-7; D is possibly TRBD2 (5 bases). The V gene lost 4 bases and the J gene lost 1 base, with 5 bases spanning the gap. Germline V lookup: CDR1 MGHDK, CDR2 SYGVNS. This CDR3 spans 12 amino acids. The CDR3 nucleotides read TGTGCCAGCAGTGGAGGGTCCTACGAGCAGTACTTC. Amino acid sequence: CASSGGSYEQYF.

This clone was counted only a few times. V and J are TRBV19 and TRBJ2-1, with 9 bases matching TRBD2. The CDR3 runs to 17 residues. CDR1 and CDR2 (germline): LNHDA, SQIVND (reference sequence). The V and J ends lost 2 bases and 0 bases, in that order; junction bases with no gene match: 5. CDR3 loop: CASSIWGLASSYNEQFF. CDR3 DNA: TGTGCCAGTAGTATATGGGGACTAGCCAGCTCCTACAATGAGCAGTTCTTC.

This chain uses TRBV29-1 with TRBJ1-3; 7 nucleotides align to TRBD1. Germline CDR1 is SQVTM and CDR2 is ANQGSEA. Germline trimming cut 6 bases from V and 3 bases from J; bases unmatched to any gene: 5. The CDR3 is 13 amino acids. CDR3 region: CSVTQGLGNTIYF. For the CDR3, the DNA is TGCAGCGTCACACAGGGGCTTGGAAACACCATATATTTT. Full variable domain (remainder filled in from reference TRBV29-1 and TRBJ1-3): SAVISQKPSRDICQRGTSLTIQCQVDSQVTMMFWYRQQPGQSLTLIATANQGSEATYESGFVIDKFPISRPNLTFSTLTVSNMSPEDSSIYLCSVTQGLGNTIYFGEGSWLTVV.

The CDR3 DNA is TGTGCCAGCAGCCTGACAGGGCGAGGTGGGTCGGGGCAGTACTTC. Translation gives CASSLTGRGGSGQYF. The rearrangement joins TRBV6-1 to TRBJ2-7, with 7 positions matching TRBD1. Germline assignment: CDR1 MNHNS and CDR2 SASEGT. The trim removed 6 bases at V and 9 bases at J, leaving 17 bases unmatched. The length of the CDR3 is 15 residues.

This chain uses TRBV11-2 with TRBJ1-5; a possible D gene is TRBD1 (6 bases). The CDR3 totals 15 residues. Germline CDR1 SGHAT, CDR2 FQNNGV. V lost 0 bases to trimming and J lost 3 bases, with 9 bases between them. CDR3 DNA: TGTGCCAGCAGCTTAGAAGGGGACACCAATCAGCCCCAGCATTTT. It encodes CASSLEGDTNQPQHF.